These 16 T cell receptor beta chains were sequenced from one sample in a study of blood T cell repertoires in COVID-19. TCRdb keeps only in-frame clones here, not all; method: immunoSEQ multiplex PCR. The sample contains about 250,000 clones, roughly nine tenths of which appear only once. Source material: peripheral blood. These receptor sequences come from a man between 18 and 29 years old with active or convalescent COVID-19.

Only one count was recorded for this clone. The CDR3 spells CASSYTGQGFDTEAFF. CDR3 coding DNA: TGTGCCAGCAGTTATACAGGACAGGGGTTTGACACTGAAGCTTTCTTT. The chain employs TRBV6-5 and TRBJ1-1, with TRBD1 matching over 9 bases. The CDR3 loop spans 16 amino acids. Germline V CDR1 and CDR2: MNHEY, SVGAGI. V was clipped by 3 bases and J by 3 bases; unmatched bases: 8.

CDR3 in DNA: TGCGCCAGCAGTGAGGGGCAGGGCACTGAAGCTTTCTTT. Its translation: CASSEGQGTEAFF. The gene calls are TRBV10-1 and TRBJ1-1, with D possibly matching TRBD1 (5 bases). The CDR3 runs 13 residues. Germline-derived CDR1 and CDR2 are WNHNN and SYGVQD (reference sequence). V was pared by 2 bases and J by 4 bases, with 8 bases between.

V gene TRBV7-3 combines with J gene TRBJ2-1, with 10 bases identical to TRBD2. The CDR3 length is 14 residues. In germline, CDR1 is SGHTA, CDR2 FQGTGA. The trim removed 5 bases at V and 5 bases at J, leaving 3 bases unmatched. The chain's CDR3 is CASSPSGGNNEQFF. The CDR3 DNA reads TGTGCCAGCAGCCCTAGCGGGGGCAACAATGAGCAGTTCTTC.

The chain uses TRBV28 and TRBJ2-2; 8 nucleotides match TRBD2. V was pared by 6 bases and J by 2 bases, with 8 bases of the junction left unmatched. Germline V gives CDR1 MDHEN, CDR2 SYDVKM. The CDR3 sequence is 16 residues long. CDR3 bases: TGTGCCAGCAGGGGTCGGCGGGAGGTCAACACCGGGGAGCTGTTTTTT. As protein: CASRGRREVNTGELFF. The full variable domain, with the rest looked up from reference TRBV28 and TRBJ2-2, is DVKVTQSSRYLVKRTGEKVFLECVQDMDHENMFWYRQDPGLGLRLIYFSYDVKMKEKGDIPEGYSVSREKKERFSLILESASTNQTSMYLCASRGRREVNTGELFFGEGSRLTVL.

This clone appeared a few times. The chain couples TRBV18 to TRBJ2-1; D perhaps matches TRBD2 (6 bases). CDR1 and CDR2 (germline): KGHSH, LQKENI. CDR3 size: 14 residues. V was clipped by 6 bases and J by 9 bases, with 18 bases between them. In nucleotides, the CDR3 is TGTGCCAGCTCGCCGGACCGACTAGGGCTTGAGCAGTTCTTC. It is translated as CASSPDRLGLEQFF.

The chain is built from TRBV5-6 and TRBJ1-2; TRBD1 aligns across 8 bases. Germline assignment: CDR1 SGHDT and CDR2 YYEEEE. The length of the CDR3 is 13 residues. Trimming took 5 bases from V and 4 from J; bases not matched to a gene: 4. CDR3 nucleotides: TGTGCCAGCAGACCCGACAGGGGCTATGGCTACACCTTC. Residues: CASRPDRGYGYTF.

The gene calls are TRBV2 and TRBJ1-5; no reliable D call. The CDR3 contains 14 residues. The V gene's germline CDR1 is SNHLY and CDR2 FYNNEI. V was cut by 6 bases and J by 0 bases, with 9 bases left in between. CDR3 region: CASSPYYSNQPQHF. DNA of the CDR3: TGTGCCAGCAGCCCTTACTATAGCAATCAGCCCCAGCATTTT.

The V gene is TRBV5-1, the J gene TRBJ2-2; tentative D call: TRBD1 (5 bases). V lost 0 bases, J lost 5 bases, and 14 bases lay in between. Germline CDR1 SGHRS, CDR2 YFSETQ. The CDR3 runs to 16 residues. In nucleotides, the CDR3 is TGCGCCAGCAGCTTGGCCTGGGCAGGGAAGACCGGGGAGCTGTTTTTT. Its protein is CASSLAWAGKTGELFF.

This chain uses TRBV2 with TRBJ1-4; 7 bases map to TRBD1. This CDR3 has 16 amino acids. V trimming: 2 bases; J trimming: 4 bases; junction bases outside the gene matches: 7. The germline V gene encodes CDR1 SNHLY and CDR2 FYNNEI. The chain's CDR3 is CASSEMIGTDNEKLFF. The CDR3 DNA reads as TGTGCCAGCAGTGAAATGATCGGGACAGATAATGAAAAACTGTTTTTT.

The genes are TRBV6-2 or TRBV6-3 and TRBJ1-5, with D possibly being TRBD1 (6 bases). CDR1 MNHEY and CDR2 SVGEGT come from the germline V gene. The CDR3 extends over 14 amino acids. Trimming stripped 6 bases from V and 7 bases from J, with 16 bases between. DNA of the CDR3: TGTGCCAGCAGCTTGGGACAATATACCCAGCCCCAGCATTTT. Its protein is CASSLGQYTQPQHF.

This chain connects TRBV3-1 (or the pseudogene TRBV3-2) to TRBJ1-4, with D unclear. This CDR3 region has 16 residues. Trimming shortened V by 2 bases and J by 0 bases, and 10 bases separated the two germline ends. In germline, CDR1 is LGHDT, CDR2 YNNKEL (reference sequence). CDR3 protein: CASSQQAIATNEKLFF. In DNA form, the CDR3 reads TGTGCCAGCAGCCAACAAGCAATTGCAACTAATGAAAAACTGTTTTTT.

The J gene is TRBJ2-3, the V gene TRBV6-5, with D unresolved. Germline V gives CDR1 MNHEY, CDR2 SVGAGI. V dropped 2 bases and J dropped 2 bases, with 5 bases sitting between them. The CDR3 spans 13 residues. For the CDR3, the DNA is TGTGCCAGCAGTTACCGTCTCACAGATACGCAGTATTTT. Translation gives CASSYRLTDTQYF.

This chain links TRBV2 with TRBJ2-7, with TRBD1 as a possible D gene (5 bases). The V gene's germline CDR1 is SNHLY and CDR2 FYNNEI. V was shortened by 2 bases and J by 7 bases, with 15 bases between the two germline ends. CDR3 length: 14 amino acids. DNA for the CDR3: TGTGCCAGCAGTGAAAGTTTCAGGGTTGGAGAGCAGTACTTC. As protein: CASSESFRVGEQYF.

V and J are TRBV9 and TRBJ2-7; 9 positions match TRBD2. Germline-derived CDR1 and CDR2 are SGDLS and YYNGEE. This CDR3 comprises 15 residues. The V segment lost 0 bases and the J segment 4 bases; nucleotides outside the gene matches: 5. The CDR3 DNA reads TGTGCCAGCAGCGTAGAAGGCGGGGGGGCTTACGAGCAGTACTTC. Residues: CASSVEGGGAYEQYF. The whole variable domain, remainder taken from reference TRBV9 and TRBJ2-7, is DSGVTQTPKHLITATGQRVTLRCSPRSGDLSVYWYQQSLDQGLQFLIQYYNGEERAKGNILERFSAQQFPDLHSELNLSSLELGDSALYFCASSVEGGGAYEQYFGPGTRLTVT.

The gene calls are TRBV9 and TRBJ1-6; D possibly corresponds to TRBD1 (6 bases). The CDR3 has 18 amino acids. The V gene lost 3 bases and the J gene lost 0 bases, with 16 bases spanning the gap. The V gene's germline CDR1 is SGDLS and CDR2 YYNGEE. Here the CDR3 reads CASSAAGGGASYNSPLHF. The CDR3 nucleotides read TGTGCCAGCAGCGCCGCCGGAGGGGGGGCCTCCTATAATTCACCCCTCCACTTT.

The V gene is TRBV5-1, the J gene TRBJ2-5, with TRBD1 identical over 7 bases. The germline CDR1 and CDR2 sequences are SGHRS and YFSETQ. The CDR3 length is 15 residues. J lost 2 bases, V lost 0 bases, and 4 bases had no gene match. CDR3 sequence (DNA): TGCGCCAGCAGCTTGGGACAGGGAAGGCAAGAGACCCAGTACTTC. This sequence encodes CASSLGQGRQETQYF.